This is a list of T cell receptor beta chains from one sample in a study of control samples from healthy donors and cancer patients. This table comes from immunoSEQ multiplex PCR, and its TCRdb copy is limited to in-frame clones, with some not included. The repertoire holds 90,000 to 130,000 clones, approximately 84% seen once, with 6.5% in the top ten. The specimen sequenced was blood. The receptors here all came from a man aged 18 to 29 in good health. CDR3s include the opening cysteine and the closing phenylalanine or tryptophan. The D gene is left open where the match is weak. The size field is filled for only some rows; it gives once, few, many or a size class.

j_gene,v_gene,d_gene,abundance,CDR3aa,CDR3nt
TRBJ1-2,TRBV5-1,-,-,CASKEVRGTGGYTF,TGCGCCAGCAAAGAAGTCCGAGGGACTGGTGGCTACACCTTC
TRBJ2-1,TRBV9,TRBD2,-,CASSVAQTGEGEQFF,TGTGCCAGCAGCGTAGCCCAAACTGGGGAGGGTGAGCAGTTCTTC
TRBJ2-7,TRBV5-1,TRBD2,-,CASSFSGTSGVSFPGEQYF,TGCGCCAGCAGCTTCTCCGGGACTAGCGGGGTTTCATTTCCGGGAGAGCAGTACTTC
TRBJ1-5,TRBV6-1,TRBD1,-,CASSENRGSNQPQHF,TGTGCCAGCAGTGAAAACAGGGGAAGCAATCAGCCCCAGCATTTT
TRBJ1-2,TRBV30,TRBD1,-,CAWSVHRGEYYGYTF,TGTGCCTGGAGTGTACACAGGGGCGAATACTATGGCTACACCTTC
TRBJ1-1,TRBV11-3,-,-,CASSAEGGTEAFF,TGTGCCAGTAGTGCGGAGGGAGGAACTGAAGCTTTCTTT
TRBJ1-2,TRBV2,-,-,CASSEGGLHYGYTF,TGTGCCAGCAGTGAAGGGGGCTTACACTATGGCTACACCTTC
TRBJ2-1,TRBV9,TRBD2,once,CASSVGGTTTSYNEQFF,TGTGCCAGCAGCGTAGGGGGGACTACCACCTCCTACAATGAGCAGTTCTTC
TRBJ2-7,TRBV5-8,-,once,CASSLRRSGTHPYEQYF,TGTGCCAGCAGCTTGCGTCGGTCCGGGACCCATCCCTACGAGCAGTACTTC
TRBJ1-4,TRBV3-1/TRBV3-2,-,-,CASSPYLEGEKLFF,TGTGCCAGCAGCCCCTATTTGGAGGGAGAAAAACTGTTTTTT
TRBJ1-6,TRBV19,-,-,CASSIAGANSPLHF,TGTGCCAGTAGTATAGCGGGGGCTAATTCACCCCTCCACTTT
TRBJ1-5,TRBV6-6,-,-,CAGGVRSNQPQHF,TGTGCCGGGGGGGTTCGGAGCAATCAGCCCCAGCATTTT
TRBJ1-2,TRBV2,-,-,CASSELGGGYTF,TGTGCCAGCAGTGAACTTGGTGGTGGCTACACCTTC
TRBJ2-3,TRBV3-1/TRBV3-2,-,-,CASSQDSDSIFTDTQYF,TGTGCCAGCAGCCAAGATAGCGACTCGATCTTCACAGATACGCAGTATTTT
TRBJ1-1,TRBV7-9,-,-,CASSLERGLTTEAFF,TGTGCCAGCAGCTTAGAGCGGGGCCTAACCACTGAAGCTTTCTTT
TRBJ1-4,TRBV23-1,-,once,CASSDGAGCNEKLFF,TGCGCCAGCAGCGACGGGGCAGGGTGTAATGAAAAACTGTTTTTT
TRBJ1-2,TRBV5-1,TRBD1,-,CASSYYRDRGGYTF,TGCGCCAGCAGCTACTACCGGGACAGGGGTGGCTACACCTTC
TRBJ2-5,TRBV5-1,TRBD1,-,CASSLGTGGIREKTQYF,TGCGCCAGCAGCTTGGGGACAGGGGGCATAAGGGAAAAGACCCAGTACTTC
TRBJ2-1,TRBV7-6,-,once,CASSFALGNEQFF,TGTGCCAGCAGCTTCGCCCTCGGGAATGAGCAGTTCTTC
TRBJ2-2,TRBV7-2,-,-,CASSQGGPYTGELFF,TGTGCCAGCAGCCAGGGGGGGCCTTACACCGGGGAGCTGTTTTTT
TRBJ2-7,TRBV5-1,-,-,CASREDSTLRYEQYF,TGCGCCAGCAGAGAAGACAGCACCCTAAGGTACGAGCAGTACTTC
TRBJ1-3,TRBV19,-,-,CASSIDRNSGNTIYF,TGTGCCAGTAGTATAGACCGCAACTCTGGAAACACCATATATTTT
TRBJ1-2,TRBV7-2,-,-,CASSLAVGDGYTF,TGTGCCAGCAGCTTAGCAGTGGGAGATGGCTACACCTTC
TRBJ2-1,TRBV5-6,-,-,CASSPGTGLRNEQFF,TGTGCCAGCAGCCCCGGAACAGGGTTGAGAAATGAGCAGTTCTTC
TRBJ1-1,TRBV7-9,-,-,CASSLSGDTEAFF,TGTGCCAGCAGCCTATCCGGCGACACTGAAGCTTTCTTT
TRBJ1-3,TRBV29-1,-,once,CSVEVGGAPGGNTIYF,TGCAGCGTTGAAGTTGGCGGAGCTCCGGGAGGAAACACCATATATTTT
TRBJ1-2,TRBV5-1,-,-,CASSFSGGNRYGYTF,TGCGCCAGCAGCTTTTCCGGGGGCAATCGGTATGGCTACACCTTC
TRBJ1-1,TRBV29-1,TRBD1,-,CSSTGTVWNTEAFF,TGCAGCTCGACCGGGACAGTATGGAACACTGAAGCTTTCTTT
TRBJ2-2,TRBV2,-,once,CASKWRRDTGELFF,TGTGCCAGCAAATGGCGGAGAGACACCGGGGAGCTGTTTTTT
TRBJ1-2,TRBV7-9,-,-,CASSLDRDYGYTF,TGTGCCAGCAGCTTAGACAGGGACTATGGCTACACCTTC
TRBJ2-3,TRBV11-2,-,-,CASSLVSGFTDTQYF,TGTGCCAGCAGCTTAGTTAGCGGATTCACAGATACGCAGTATTTT
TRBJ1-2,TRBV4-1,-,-,CASSQEGRTNYGYTF,TGCGCCAGCAGCCAAGAAGGGCGGACTAACTATGGCTACACCTTC
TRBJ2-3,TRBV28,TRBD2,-,CASMRGGDGTDTQYF,TGTGCGAGCATGCGGGGGGGCGACGGCACAGATACGCAGTATTTT
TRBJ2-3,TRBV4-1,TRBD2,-,CASSPREAGGDTQYF,TGCGCCAGCAGCCCCCGCGAAGCGGGGGGAGATACGCAGTATTTT
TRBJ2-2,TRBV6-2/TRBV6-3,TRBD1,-,CASSYGNLGQGRTGELFF,TGTGCCAGCAGTTACGGTAACCTAGGACAGGGAAGGACCGGGGAGCTGTTTTTT
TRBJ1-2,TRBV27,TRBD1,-,CASSLVGGDPGQSYTF,TGTGCCAGCAGTTTAGTGGGGGGGGACCCGGGACAGAGCTACACCTTC
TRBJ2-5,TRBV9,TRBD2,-,CASSSGRVQETQYF,TGTGCCAGCAGCAGTGGGAGGGTCCAAGAGACCCAGTACTTC
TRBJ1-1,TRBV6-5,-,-,CASSTREFLTEAFF,TGTGCCAGCAGCACCAGGGAGTTTTTGACTGAAGCTTTCTTT
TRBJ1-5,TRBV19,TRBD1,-,CATGQNSNQPQHF,TGTGCCACGGGACAGAATAGCAATCAGCCCCAGCATTTT
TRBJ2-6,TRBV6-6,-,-,CASTTPSGANVLTF,TGTGCCAGCACAACACCTTCTGGGGCCAACGTCCTGACTTTC
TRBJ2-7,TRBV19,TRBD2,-,CASSAGLAGEQYF,TGTGCCAGTAGTGCGGGACTAGCGGGGGAGCAGTACTTC
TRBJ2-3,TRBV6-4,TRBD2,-,CASSGGTSGSDTQYF,TGTGCCAGCAGTGGCGGGACTAGCGGCTCAGATACGCAGTATTTT
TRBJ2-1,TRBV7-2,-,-,CASSLTRAGNEQFF,TGTGCCAGCAGCTTGACCAGGGCAGGCAATGAGCAGTTCTTC
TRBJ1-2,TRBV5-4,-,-,CASSYLGQYGYTF,TGTGCCAGCAGTTACCTTGGACAGTATGGCTACACCTTC
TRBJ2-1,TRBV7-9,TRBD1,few,CASSQINPGQGGFYNEQFF,TGTGCCAGCAGCCAGATCAATCCGGGACAGGGGGGCTTCTACAATGAGCAGTTCTTC
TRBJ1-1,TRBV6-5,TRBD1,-,CASITGGEAFF,TGTGCCAGCATAACAGGGGGGGAAGCTTTCTTT
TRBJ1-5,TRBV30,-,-,CAWSDGAGASQPQHF,TGTGCCTGGAGTGACGGGGCGGGGGCCAGTCAGCCCCAGCATTTT
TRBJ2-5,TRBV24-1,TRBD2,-,CATSDPRGVETQYF,TGTGCCACCAGTGATCCGCGGGGGGTGGAGACCCAGTACTTC
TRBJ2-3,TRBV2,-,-,CASSEVARSTDTQYF,TGTGCCAGCAGTGAGGTTGCCAGGAGCACAGATACGCAGTATTTT
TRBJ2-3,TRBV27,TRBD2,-,CASSFSATRGADTQYF,TGTGCCAGCAGTTTTTCGGCTACGCGGGGGGCAGATACGCAGTATTTT
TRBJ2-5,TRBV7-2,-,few,CASSLIGNRLGETQYF,TGTGCCAGCAGCTTAATTGGGAATCGACTAGGAGAGACCCAGTACTTC
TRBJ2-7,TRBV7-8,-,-,CASSLAGNQRAYEQYF,TGTGCCAGCAGCTTAGCAGGTAATCAGAGGGCCTACGAGCAGTACTTC
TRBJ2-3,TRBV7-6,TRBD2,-,CASSPKGGTSGTDTQYF,TGTGCCAGCAGCCCAAAGGGTGGGACTAGCGGAACAGATACGCAGTATTTT
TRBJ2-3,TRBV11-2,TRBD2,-,CASSFSGGILTDTQYF,TGTGCCAGCAGCTTTAGCGGGGGGATCCTCACAGATACGCAGTATTTT
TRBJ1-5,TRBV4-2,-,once,CATQDSLYSNQPQHF,TGTGCCACCCAGGACAGCTTGTATAGCAATCAGCCCCAGCATTTT
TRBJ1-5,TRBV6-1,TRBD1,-,CASSAPGGANNQPQHF,TGTGCCAGCAGTGCCCCAGGGGGAGCAAACAATCAGCCCCAGCATTTT
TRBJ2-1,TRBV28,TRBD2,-,CATGGGSYNEQFF,TGTGCCACCGGGGGGGGTTCCTACAATGAGCAGTTCTTC
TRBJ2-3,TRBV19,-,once,CASSMRSGWSTDTQYF,TGTGCCAGTAGTATGAGGTCAGGGTGGTCCACAGATACGCAGTATTTT
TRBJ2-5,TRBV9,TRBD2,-,CASGTSDAETQYF,TGTGCCAGCGGGACTAGCGACGCAGAGACCCAGTACTTC